The present TCR beta chain was sequenced within a study of blood T cell repertoires in COVID-19. Germline lookup yields CDR1 LGHDT and CDR2 YNNKEL (reference sequence). The CDR3 runs 14 residues. Trimming left V 0 bases short and J 0 bases short, with 3 bases between. Seattle patient enrollment occurred during active infection, with longitudinal follow-up thereafter. Original methodology: Scientists estimated how many nucleated cells there were by amplifying reference gene primers. Using immunoSEQ multiplex PCR, the repertoire was profiled, and TCRdb retains in-frame clones only, with some absent. V, J and clone size reflect that table, while D and trimming were determined from the DNA. The sample lists just over 150,000 clones, about 90% occurring once.

The origin of this receptor is a man aged 25-45 years with COVID-19, enrolled during active disease. Sequenced sample: peripheral blood. The chain joins TRBV3-1 (or the pseudogene TRBV3-2) to TRBJ1-3, with D unresolved. Written as DNA, the CDR3 is TGTGCCAGCAGCCAAGACGGCTCTGGAAACACCATATATTTT. It codes for CASSQDGSGNTIYF.